The TCR beta chain under discussion was sequenced for a study of T cells after yellow fever vaccination. Each CDR3 protein gets one entry after TCRdb re-called the 5' RACE reads with MiXCR. Among about 260,000 distinct CDR3 sequences, around 13% were seen once, and the ten largest hold 0.4% to 0.65%. Study-level findings and limits: Contaminants from the bulk population, in the form of abundant clonotypes, could be found in FACS-sorted repertoires.

Notes on this clonotype: Antigen: not known.

The germline CDR1 and CDR2 sequences are SGHTA and FQGNSA. V lost 1 base and J lost 5, with 11 bases in between. The CDR3 is 14 residues long. The sequence came from a man aged 30 to 45 who received the YFV17D yellow fever vaccine. The source was CD4+ T cells sorted from PBMCs, collected 45 days after the yellow fever booster vaccination. The chain is built from TRBV7-2 and TRBJ1-2; D possibly corresponds to TRBD1 (5 bases). CDR3 residues: CASSLDRNDYGYTF. As DNA, the CDR3 is TGTGCCAGCAGCTTAGACAGGAACGATTATGGCTACACCTTC.